The T cell receptor beta chain described here comes from a study of molecular identifiers for immune sequencing clone quantification. The germline V and J ends were trimmed by 2 bases and 5 bases, with 8 bases remaining between them. This CDR3 region has 13 residues. Germline lookup yields CDR1 SGHDT and CDR2 YYEEEE. TCRdb itself ran the PCR reads through MiXCR, one entry per CDR3 protein. The sample lists 460,000 or so distinct CDR3 sequences; around 23% were seen once. Naive CD8 T cells, phenotype CD8+CD4-CCR7+CD45RA+, were sorted. This clonotype appeared many times. This clonotype was sampled from a human donor in good health. Some libraries in this study had Jurkat cell RNA spiked in. The sequenced material came from naive CD8+ T cells from blood, with Jurkat cell RNA spiked in. Described subset: FACS-sorted CD8+CD4-CCR7+CD45RA+ naive T cells. The V and J genes are TRBV5-6 and TRBJ1-5, with D unclear. CDR3 sequence: CASSLTTDQPQHF. The DNA of the CDR3 is TGTGCCAGCAGCTTAACCACAGATCAGCCCCAGCATTTT.